The sequence of this TCR beta chain was determined in a study of neurological immune-mediated disorders. TCRdb itself ran the 5' RACE reads through MiXCR, one entry per CDR3 protein. The sample shows approximately 74,000 distinct CDR3 sequences, less than 5.5% of them seen only once. The germline V gene has CDR1 SQVTM and CDR2 ANQGSEA. The CDR3 has 14 residues. Losses at the gene ends were 6 bases for V and 2 bases for J; bases not matched to a gene: 7. This clonotype occurred many times. The source is a man between 18 and 35 years old with multiple sclerosis. The sequenced material came from PBMCs. The V gene is TRBV29-1, the J gene TRBJ1-3, with 7 bases identical to TRBD1. CDR3 bases: TGCAGCGTGGAGACAGGGATCGCTGGAAACACCATATATTTT. It codes for CSVETGIAGNTIYF.